This passage covers 25 T cell receptor beta chains from one sample sequenced in a study of PD-1 blockade in classical Hodgkin lymphoma. The time point here: cycle 4 day 1 (C4D1), after 6 weeks of nivolumab. Following autologous stem cell transplantation, relapse occurred in every patient, and exposure to brentuximab vedotin varied. This table comes from immunoSEQ multiplex PCR, and its TCRdb copy is limited to in-frame clones, with some not included. Among roughly 30,000 clones, around 81% were seen once, and the ten largest hold approximately 18%. Sequencing used peripheral blood mononuclear cells (PBMCs), obtained before the fourth cycle of nivolumab. The receptors were gathered from a human donor with classical Hodgkin lymphoma.

The chain combines TRBV4-1 with TRBJ1-1; no clear D gene. This CDR3 has 13 amino acids. The germline V gene has CDR1 MGHRA and CDR2 YSYEKL. V lost 4 bases, J lost 3 bases, and 9 bases lay in between. CDR3 region: CASSLVEHTEAFF. The CDR3 DNA sequence: TGCGCCAGCAGCCTTGTGGAGCACACTGAAGCTTTCTTT.

This clone qualifies as medium-sized (0.01 to 0.1%). V gene TRBV7-9 combines with J gene TRBJ1-5; D is unresolved. V lost 8 bases and J 5 bases, leaving 10 bases between the germline ends. The CDR3 sequence is 12 residues long. CDR1 is SEHNR and CDR2 is FQNEAQ in the germline V gene (reference sequence). The CDR3 region is CASGREDQPQHF. DNA for the CDR3: TGTGCCAGCGGCAGAGAGGATCAGCCCCAGCATTTT.

A few counts support this clone. This chain joins TRBV2 and TRBJ2-1; 9 positions agree with TRBD2. The germline V gene has CDR1 SNHLY and CDR2 FYNNEI. V was pared by 7 bases and J by 6 bases, with 7 bases of the junction left unmatched. This CDR3 spans 14 amino acids. The CDR3 sequence: CASNLAGARNEQFF. The CDR3 DNA follows: TGTGCCAGCAATTTAGCGGGAGCGCGCAATGAGCAGTTCTTC. Filled out from reference TRBV2 and TRBJ2-1, the complete variable domain reads EPEVTQTPSHQVTQMGQEVILRCVPISNHLYFYWYRQILGQKVEFLVSFYNNEISEKSEIFDDQFSVERPDGSNFTLKIRSTKLEDSAMYFCASNLAGARNEQFFGPGTRLTVL.

This sequence joins TRBV28 and TRBJ1-2; D perhaps matches TRBD1 (5 bases). Germline V gene data show CDR1 as MDHEN and CDR2 as SYDVKM. CDR3 size: 14 residues. V was trimmed by 3 bases and J by 4 bases, leaving 12 bases between them. Here the CDR3 reads CASSFFRGLYGYTF. Written as DNA, the CDR3 is TGTGCCAGCAGTTTCTTTCGGGGACTCTATGGCTACACCTTC.

The chain has TRBV10-3 and TRBJ2-1, with 8 bases that match TRBD1. The CDR3 sequence is 14 residues long. Germline V lookup: CDR1 ENHRY, CDR2 SYGVKD. V lost 7 bases and J lost 5; bases outside the gene matches: 7. The CDR3 reads CAIMRTGYDNEQFF. CDR3 nucleotides: TGTGCCATCATGAGGACAGGGTATGACAATGAGCAGTTCTTC.

The V gene is TRBV7-2, the J gene TRBJ1-1; D not certain. The ends were cut back, 1 base at V and 1 base at J, with 10 bases in the middle. The V gene's germline CDR1 is SGHTA and CDR2 FQGNSA. The CDR3 spans 15 residues. This CDR3 is CASSLVPTANTEAFF. The CDR3 nucleotides read TGTGCCAGCAGCTTAGTCCCTACAGCGAACACTGAAGCTTTCTTT.

The chain recombines TRBV9 with TRBJ2-3, with D unclear. V was clipped by 3 bases and J by 2 bases, with 10 bases between them. CDR3 length equals 14 residues. CDR1 is SGDLS, CDR2 YYNGEE, per germline. The CDR3 here is CASSAQSTTDTQYF. The CDR3 nucleotides are TGTGCCAGCAGCGCACAAAGCACCACAGATACGCAGTATTTT.

The chain is built from TRBV19 and TRBJ2-7, with D perhaps matching TRBD2 (6 bases). V lost 3 bases, J lost 4 bases, and 10 bases lay in between. The CDR3 runs 13 residues. Germline V lookup: CDR1 LNHDA, CDR2 SQIVND (reference sequence). The CDR3 DNA reads as TGTGCCAGTAGTATGGGACTTAGGTACGAGCAGTACTTC. Translation: CASSMGLRYEQYF.

V usage is TRBV7-9 and J usage is TRBJ1-1, with a weak D call TRBD1 (5 bases). This CDR3 spans 13 amino acids. The V end was cut by 1 base, the J end by 3 bases, with 6 bases between. Germline V gene lookup returns CDR1 SEHNR and CDR2 FQNEAQ (reference sequence). The CDR3 protein is CASSLGGDTEAFF. CDR3 DNA sequence: TGTGCCAGCAGCTTAGGAGGGGACACTGAAGCTTTCTTT. The complete variable domain, with remaining parts taken from reference TRBV7-9 and TRBJ1-1, reads DTGVSQNPRHKITKRGQNVTFRCDPISEHNRLYWYRQTLGQGPEFLTYFQNEAQLEKSRLLSDRFSAERPKGSFSTLEIQRTEQGDSAMYLCASSLGGDTEAFFGQGTRLTVV.

This clone has just a few counts. The chain is built from TRBV2 and TRBJ2-1; the match to TRBD1 covers 7 bases. This CDR3 has 14 amino acids. CDR1 and CDR2 (germline): SNHLY, FYNNEI. V dropped 7 bases and J dropped 0; count of bases not matched to a gene: 3. The chain's CDR3 is CASKTGSSYNEQFF. The CDR3, as DNA: TGTGCCAGCAAGACAGGGAGCTCCTACAATGAGCAGTTCTTC.

The J gene is TRBJ1-1, the V gene TRBV5-1; a possible D gene is TRBD1 (6 bases). The CDR3 consists of 15 residues. In germline, CDR1 is SGHRS, CDR2 YFSETQ. The V gene lost 6 bases and the J gene lost 4 bases, with 19 bases spanning the gap. For the CDR3, the DNA is TGCGCCAGCAATCCTTGGGCAGGGGACCGCACTGAAGCTTTCTTT. This gives the protein CASNPWAGDRTEAFF.

The genes are TRBV28 and TRBJ2-7, with D maybe TRBD2 (6 bases). The germline V gene encodes CDR1 MDHEN and CDR2 SYDVKM. This CDR3 contains 16 residues. Trimming took 5 bases from V and 13 from J, leaving 30 bases between them. Here the CDR3 reads CASSPRGAGRTYECYF. Here the CDR3 DNA reads TGTGCCAGCAGTCCCCGCGGGGCGGGACGAACCTACGAGTGTTACTTC.

V gene TRBV6-5 combines with J gene TRBJ1-2; no reliable D call. CDR3 size: 13 residues. Trimming removed 0 bases at V and 8 bases at J, with 10 bases between. Germline values: CDR1 MNHEY, CDR2 SVGAGI. This chain's CDR3 is CASSYSGKGGYTF. CDR3 bases: TGTGCCAGCAGTTACTCGGGGAAGGGAGGCTACACCTTC.

This clone is judged medium-sized. This CDR3 reads CASSSRVDQPQHF. The DNA for the CDR3 is TGTGCCAGCAGTTCCAGGGTCGATCAGCCCCAGCATTTT. The genes are TRBV28 and TRBJ1-5; TRBD1 is a possible D gene (5 bases). The CDR3 totals 13 residues. The germline CDR1 and CDR2 sequences are MDHEN and SYDVKM. Trimming left V 4 bases short and J 5 bases short, with 9 bases between.

This clone occurred a few times. V gene TRBV7-2 combines with J gene TRBJ1-1; D gene unclear. The CDR3 is 13 residues long. Looked up from germline, CDR1 is SGHTA and CDR2 is FQGNSA. Trimming left V 3 bases short and J 7 bases short, with 12 bases between. The CDR3 here is CASSFRILGEAFF. The DNA for the CDR3 is TGTGCCAGCAGCTTCCGCATCTTAGGTGAAGCTTTCTTT.

The rearrangement joins TRBV10-3 to TRBJ2-1; 11 bases fit TRBD2. The V and J ends lost 7 bases and 9 bases, in that order; junction bases with no gene match: 5. Germline V gene data show CDR1 as ENHRY and CDR2 as SYGVKD. This CDR3 is built from 13 residues. The CDR3 DNA sequence: TGTGCCATCACGGGGACTAGCGGCGGTGAGCAGTTCTTC. As protein: CAITGTSGGEQFF.

The V and J genes are TRBV6-1 and TRBJ1-1, with D hard to call. The CDR3 extends over 11 amino acids. Trimming took 5 bases from V and 1 from J, leaving 2 bases between them. CDR1 is MNHNS and CDR2 is SASEGT in the germline V gene. In DNA, the CDR3 is TGTGCCAGCAGTTGGAACACTGAAGCTTTCTTT. Its protein is CASSWNTEAFF.

V and J are TRBV30 and TRBJ2-1; 8 bases line up with TRBD1. CDR1 GTSNPN and CDR2 SVGIG come from the germline V gene (reference sequence). This CDR3 spans 14 amino acids. Losses at the gene ends were 2 bases for V and 6 bases for J; bases not matched to a gene: 6. CDR3 residues: CAWSILGTGNEQFF. CDR3 nucleotide sequence: TGTGCCTGGAGTATCCTGGGGACAGGCAATGAGCAGTTCTTC.

The J gene is TRBJ1-3, the V gene TRBV18, with D hard to call. Between the trimmed V and J ends, which lost 1 base and 0 bases, there was a span of 10 bases. CDR1 is KGHSH, CDR2 LQKENI, per germline. The length of the CDR3 is 16 residues. CDR3 protein: CASSPRAIDSGNTIYF. CDR3 nucleotide sequence: TGTGCCAGCTCACCACGGGCGATAGACTCTGGAAACACCATATATTTT.

J is TRBJ2-7 and V is TRBV7-2; 7 bases agree with TRBD1. V was pared by 5 bases and J by 0 bases, with 7 bases of the junction left unmatched. CDR1 SGHTA and CDR2 FQGNSA come from the germline V gene. CDR3 length: 15 residues. The CDR3 coding sequence is TGTGCCAGCAGCCCCCAGGGACAGTACTCCTACGAGCAGTACTTC. The encoded protein is CASSPQGQYSYEQYF.

The V call is TRBV7-9, the J call TRBJ2-1, with 8 bases identical to TRBD2. This CDR3 has 18 residues. Germline trimming cut 2 bases from V and 2 bases from J; bases unmatched to any gene: 11. From germline, CDR1 is SEHNR and CDR2 FQNEAQ (reference sequence). DNA of the CDR3: TGTGCCAGCAGCTTATACCGTATCGGGAGGGACCCCTACAATGAGCAGTTCTTC. Its protein product is CASSLYRIGRDPYNEQFF.

This chain joins TRBV2 and TRBJ1-3; the D is unclear. The CDR3 length is 13 residues. Germline values: CDR1 SNHLY, CDR2 FYNNEI. V lost 6 bases to trimming and J lost 2 bases, with 8 bases between them. CDR3 nucleotides: TGTGCCAGCAGGCCCTCCCCTGGAAACACCATATATTTT. Residues: CASRPSPGNTIYF.

The chain joins TRBV4-1 to TRBJ2-2; D remains unclear. The CDR3 runs to 16 residues. V shed 0 bases and J shed 0 bases, with 8 bases lying between them. Germline CDR1 and CDR2: MGHRA and YSYEKL. The CDR3 coding sequence is TGCGCCAGCAGCCAAGATCGGGCAGCGAACACCGGGGAGCTGTTTTTT. Protein: CASSQDRAANTGELFF.

V usage is TRBV7-8 and J usage is TRBJ2-2; D remains unclear. The germline V gene has CDR1 SGHVS and CDR2 FQNEAQ. The CDR3 extends over 15 amino acids. V lost 2 bases, J lost 6 bases, and 13 bases lay in between. The CDR3 nucleotides are TGTGCCAGCAGCTTAAGGACCTGGTCGGCCGGGGAGCTGTTTTTT. Translated: CASSLRTWSAGELFF.

This sequence joins TRBV6-5 and TRBJ1-6; TRBD1 matches 8 bases. Unmatched junction bases numbered 11, after V lost 6 bases and J lost 10 bases. In germline, CDR1 is MNHEY, CDR2 SVGAGI. The CDR3 is 15 residues long. CDR3: CASRKLDRVNSPLHF. CDR3 DNA sequence: TGTGCCAGCAGAAAGTTGGACAGGGTGAACTCACCCCTCCACTTT.